The T cell receptor beta chain described here comes from a study of somatic mutations in cytotoxic T cells in rheumatoid arthritis (dated by TCRdb to the late 2010s). For the wider study: Peripheral blood (around 28 ml EDTA) was collected from patients immediately after diagnosis and before any treatment began. Follow-up samples were collected after diagnosis while patients received immunosuppressive therapy such as methotrexate, hydroxychloroquine and sulfasalazine. A FACSAria II or Sony SH800 was used to flow-sort some V beta antibody-stained T-cell populations at nearly 100% purity, and TCRB sequencing was also done on sorted V beta1+ cells. In newly diagnosed rheumatoid arthritis without treatment, the study examined if expanded CD8+ T-cell clones harbor somatic mutations, relying on TCRB deep sequencing to characterize clonality. A total of some 62 rheumatoid arthritis patients and under 25 healthy controls underwent TCRB deep sequencing. The median ages of the patient and control groups were essentially identical.

Genomic DNA underwent TCRB CDR3 sequencing using the immunoSEQ assay. The paper's processing steps were these. When patient CD8+ clones exceeding 1% were checked against published virus-specific TCRB sequences, only a few matched. Nothing other than productive TCRB rearrangements was included in the analyses. Clonality was expressed as a Shannon entropy-based productive clonality index, with each clone defined by a unique TCRB CDR3 sequence. Repertoire overlap for a pair of samples was computed from each clone's template counts relative to total templates per sample. V-gene usage from TCRB sequencing and V-gene usage measured by flow cytometry were correlated (Spearman r of 0.61). TCRdb took this table from immuneACCESS and kept in-frame rearrangements with V and J called. Such tables lack part of the clones; where checked against another copy, unresolved V genes explain under half of the gap, and the rest is unexplained. V and J calls and clone size are copied from that table; D and trimming were computed from the DNA. The sample profile shows under 5,000 clones; 75% to 85% of them were found once. Approximately 71% of the sample lies in the top ten.

The junction carries 13 bases between V and J, which are trimmed by 5 bases and 6 bases respectively. From its cysteine to its phenylalanine, the CDR3 spans 13 amino acids. Only the CDR3 portion is preserved as DNA: 39 bases, with reading frame beginning at the first base. The germline V gene yields LGHNA for CDR1 and YNFKEQ for CDR2. Findings and caveats that apply to the study as a whole: In about an eighth of the roughly 65 patients, more than 20% of CD8+ cells belonged to the largest CD8+ clone, while several identical CD8+ TCRB sequences were shared between blood and synovial fluid. Viral specificity could not be ruled out by absence from virus-specific databases, and the antigen targets of the expanded CD8+ clones remained unknown. CD8+ T-cell clonality in rheumatoid arthritis patients was not significantly different from that in age-matched healthy controls. The slight underrepresentation of TRBV07 in patients was not corrected for multiple comparisons. Healthy controls showed no age-related increase in CD8+ clonality, whereas patients did (Spearman r of about 0.53).

CD4+ and CD8+ cells were isolated by positive magnetic bead selection on an AutoMACS, and purity was checked by flow cytometry. A TCR V beta antibody panel was used in flow cytometry to screen first for clonal expansions, which were then characterized by TCRB deep sequencing of sorted CD8+ fractions. Peripheral blood mononuclear cells were isolated by Ficoll-Paque PLUS density gradient separation. DNA from CD4-enriched, CD8-enriched or PBMC samples was extracted using Nucleospin Tissue or Tissue XS kits and then quantified on a Qubit 2.0 fluorometer. Note on this clone: Its binding antigen is unknown. No base quality information exists; no much larger clone differs at one position.

The rearranged chain carries TRBV4-2 and TRBJ1-2; 5 matching bases give a weak D call of TRBD1. The TCR was taken from a man aged 40-49 years with rheumatoid arthritis. The source was CD8+ T cells sorted from blood, collected at a follow-up visit. The sequenced DNA: TGTGCCAGCAGCTTCGGGGGTGCCGATGGCTACACCTTC. This is translated as CASSFGGADGYTF.